This T cell receptor beta chain was identified in a study of CD8+ T cells in alopecia areata. Treatment in this sample: oral pan-JAK inhibitor, 5-10 mg twice daily. RNA extraction and reverse transcription yielded cDNA as sequencing template. Libraries were prepared by immunoSEQ multiplex PCR; TCRdb keeps only in-frame clonotypes and omits some of them. This table holds about 190,000 clones, under 70% found once. Concerning this clone itself: At the DNA level, this CDR3 is encoded by other sequences in the same sample as well.

This CDR3 has 14 residues. Between the trimmed V and J ends, which lost 0 bases and 4 bases, there was a span of 9 bases. CDR1 and CDR2 from the germline V gene are LGHNA and YNFKEQ. The chain couples TRBV4-2 to TRBJ1-2; unclear D gene. Specimen: CD4+ T cells sorted from blood, collected at week 4, from a patient treated with tofacitinib. The receptor was isolated from a human donor with alopecia areata. This CDR3 reads CASSQDKGSYGYTF. The DNA of the CDR3 is TGTGCCAGCAGCCAAGATAAAGGGTCCTATGGCTACACCTTC.